This TCR beta chain was identified in a study of blood T cell repertoires in COVID-19. This table comes from immunoSEQ multiplex PCR, and its TCRdb copy is limited to in-frame clones, with some not included. The sample lists roughly 400,000 clones, approximately 89% seen once, with 1.5% to 2% in the top ten. V lost 7 bases to trimming and J lost 5 bases, with 9 bases between them. Germline V gene sequence: CDR1 DFQATT, CDR2 SNEGSKA (reference sequence). The CDR3 covers 11 residues. V usage is TRBV20-1 and J usage is TRBJ2-1, with D hard to call. This TCR was sampled from a young woman who had recovered from COVID-19. The specimen sequenced was PBMCs or T cells enriched from blood (not recorded which). The CDR3, as DNA: TGCAGTGGAGTCGGTAACAATGAGCAGTTCTTC. Translating gives CSGVGNNEQFF.